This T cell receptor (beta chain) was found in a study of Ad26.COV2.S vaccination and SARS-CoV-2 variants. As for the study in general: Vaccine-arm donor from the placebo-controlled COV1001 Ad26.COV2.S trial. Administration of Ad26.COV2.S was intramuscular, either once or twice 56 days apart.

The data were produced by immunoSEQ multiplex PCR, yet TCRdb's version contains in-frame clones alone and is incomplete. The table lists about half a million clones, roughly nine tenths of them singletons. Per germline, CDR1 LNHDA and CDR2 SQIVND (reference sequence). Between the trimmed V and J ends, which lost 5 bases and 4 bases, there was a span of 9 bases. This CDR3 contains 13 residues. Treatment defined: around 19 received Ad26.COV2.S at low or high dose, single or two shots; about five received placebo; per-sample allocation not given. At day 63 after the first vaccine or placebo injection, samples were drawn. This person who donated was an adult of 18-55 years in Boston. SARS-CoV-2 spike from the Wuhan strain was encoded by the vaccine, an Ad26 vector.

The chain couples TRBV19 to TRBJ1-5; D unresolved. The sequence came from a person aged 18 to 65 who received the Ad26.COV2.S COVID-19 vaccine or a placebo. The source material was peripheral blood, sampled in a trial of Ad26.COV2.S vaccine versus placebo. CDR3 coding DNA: TGTGCCAGTAGTTATTTAGTAAATCAGCCCCAGCATTTT. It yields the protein CASSYLVNQPQHF. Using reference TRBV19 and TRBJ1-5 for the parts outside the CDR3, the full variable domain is DGGITQSPKYLFRKEGQNVTLSCEQNLNHDAMYWYRQDPGQGLRLIYYSQIVNDFQKGDIAEGYSVSREKKESFPLTVTSAQKNPTAFYLCASSYLVNQPQHFGDGTRLSIL.